The rows below give T cell receptor beta chains drawn from one sample of a study of cytomegalovirus exposure and HLA in healthy donors. Profiling relied on immunoSEQ multiplex PCR, and the TCRdb table lists in-frame clones only, not all of them. The repertoire holds about 210,000 clones, with approximately 79% as singletons. Sequences were obtained from PBMCs. These receptors were obtained from a male donor in good health and CMV-seronegative. CDR3s include the opening cysteine and the closing phenylalanine or tryptophan. Each record gives: clone size, V gene, J gene, D gene, CDR3 DNA, CDR3 protein. A D gene is named only where the DNA matches it firmly. Only some rows state a clone size, as once, few, many or a class for expanded clones.

>once|TRBV19|TRBJ1-5|.
TGTGCCAGCGATGACAGGAATCAGCCCCAGCATTTT
CASDDRNQPQHF
>.|TRBV7-9|TRBJ1-4|TRBD1
TGTGCCAGCAGCTTAGCACCGACAGGGGGCGGCGAAAAACTGTTTTTT
CASSLAPTGGGEKLFF
>.|TRBV14|TRBJ2-5|.
TGTGCCAGCAGCCTCCTGGAGACCCAGTACTTC
CASSLLETQYF
>.|TRBV29-1|TRBJ2-1|.
TGCAGCGTCCCCCGGGCGAGCGGTGAGCAGTTCTTC
CSVPRASGEQFF
>.|TRBV30|TRBJ2-6|.
TGTGCCTGGCAGGTCTCTGGGGCCAACGTCCTGACTTTC
CAWQVSGANVLTF
>.|TRBV5-1|TRBJ2-1|TRBD2
TGCGCCAGCGTAGCGCTAGCGGGAGGGCAGGGTGAGCAGTTCTTC
CASVALAGGQGEQFF
>once|TRBV27|TRBJ2-7|TRBD2
TGTGCCAGCAGTAGAGTTCTAGCGGGAGCTCCCTACGAGCAGTACTTC
CASSRVLAGAPYEQYF
>.|TRBV29-1|TRBJ1-1|.
TGCAGCGTCTTGACATCCCAGAACACTGAAGCTTTCTTT
CSVLTSQNTEAFF
>.|TRBV6-5|TRBJ1-4|.
TGTGCCAGCAGCCTGGGGCAGGGAAAAAAACTGTTTTTT
CASSLGQGKKLFF
>.|TRBV5-1|TRBJ2-5|TRBD2
TGCGCCAGCAGCTCGGGGCGGGGGGCGTCGATGGAGACCCAGTACTTC
CASSSGRGASMETQYF
>.|TRBV5-1|TRBJ1-5|.
TGCGCCAGCAGTTCTGGGGCCCCTGGGCCCCAGCATTTT
CASSSGAPGPQHF
>.|TRBV29-1|TRBJ1-4|.
TGCAGCGGGGCCGTGGGCCGGGGGGAAAAACTGTTTTTT
CSGAVGRGEKLFF
>once|TRBV10-3|TRBJ1-4|TRBD1
TGTGCCATCCGCTCGGGGACAGCCATTGCAACTAATGAAAAACTGTTTTTT
CAIRSGTAIATNEKLFF
>.|TRBV28|TRBJ2-1|TRBD2
TGTGCCAGCAGTGCGACTAGCGGGAGAAGGGATGAGCAGTTCTTC
CASSATSGRRDEQFF
>.|TRBV5-1|TRBJ2-5|TRBD1
TGCGCCAGCAGCCAGGGGGCAGCTCCAGGGGAGACCCAGTACTTC
CASSQGAAPGETQYF
>.|TRBV10-3|TRBJ2-7|TRBD1
TGTGCCATCAGTCGGGACAGAGCCTACGAGCAGTACTTC
CAISRDRAYEQYF
>.|TRBV7-9|TRBJ1-5|.
TGTTCCAGCAGCACCTCCCCCTGGACAGCCGATAGCAATCAGCCCCAGCATTTT
CSSSTSPWTADSNQPQHF
>few|TRBV11-2|TRBJ1-1|TRBD1
TGTGCCAGCAGCTTAGTAGGGGGACAGGGACAAGCTTTCTTT
CASSLVGGQGQAFF
>.|TRBV18|TRBJ1-6|.
TGTGCCAGCTCACCCAGTAATTCACCCCTCCACTTT
CASSPSNSPLHF
>.|TRBV15|TRBJ1-4|TRBD1
TGTGCCACCGCTACGGGACAGAAAGATGAAAAACTGTTTTTT
CATATGQKDEKLFF
>few|TRBV25-1|TRBJ2-7|.
TGTGCCAGCAGTGAGGGCCCTCCCGAGCAGTACTTC
CASSEGPPEQYF
>.|TRBV14|TRBJ1-5|.
TGTGCCAGCAGCCAACGAGGCAAGGTACATCAGCCCCAGCATTTT
CASSQRGKVHQPQHF
>.|TRBV28|TRBJ2-7|TRBD1
TGTGCCAGCAGGAAAACAGGGGACTCCTACGAGCAGTACTTC
CASRKTGDSYEQYF
>.|TRBV7-8|TRBJ2-7|TRBD1
TGTGCCAGCAGCTTAGTTAGGACAGGGAGCAACGAGCAGTACTTC
CASSLVRTGSNEQYF
>.|TRBV7-9|TRBJ1-2|.
TGTTCCAGCAGCTTAAGCGCGCCAGAGAGCGGCTACACCTTC
CSSSLSAPESGYTF
>.|TRBV12-5|TRBJ1-3|.
TGTGCTAGTGGTCCGTCCGGGGGGCACACCATATATTTT
CASGPSGGHTIYF
>.|TRBV9|TRBJ1-2|TRBD1
TGTGCCAGCAGCGGGAGAACCGGGACAGATCGTCACTATGGCTACACCTTC
CASSGRTGTDRHYGYTF
>once|TRBV5-4|TRBJ1-4|.
TGTGCCAGCAGCTTGCAGGGGTCGGGTTGGTTTAATGAAAAACTGTTTTTT
CASSLQGSGWFNEKLFF
>.|TRBV5-1|TRBJ2-7|TRBD1
TGCGCCAGCACCTCCTTGTCCGGGACAGGCTCCTACGAGCAGTACTTC
CASTSLSGTGSYEQYF
>once|TRBV7-8|TRBJ2-7|TRBD1
TGTGCCAGCAGCTTAGAAGGACAGGGGGAATTAGGGCCCTACGAGCAGTACTTC
CASSLEGQGELGPYEQYF
>once|TRBV7-2|TRBJ2-7|TRBD2
TGTGCCAGCAGCCCAGTAGGGCTAGCGGACTCCTACGAGCAGTACTTC
CASSPVGLADSYEQYF
>.|TRBV7-2|TRBJ1-1|TRBD1
TGTGCCAGCAGCTGGGACAGGGACACTGAAGCTTTCTTT
CASSWDRDTEAFF
>.|TRBV7-2|TRBJ1-2|.
TGTGCCAGCAGCTTAGGTCATCAGGGAGGGACCTATGGCTACACCTTC
CASSLGHQGGTYGYTF
>.|TRBV28|TRBJ2-7|.
TGTGCCAGCAGTTTCCCGGGGGAGACCTACGAGCAGTACTTC
CASSFPGETYEQYF
>few|TRBV6-5|TRBJ2-2|.
TGTGCCAGCAGTTACCACAGGGTCCGGGACACCGGGGAGCTGTTTTTT
CASSYHRVRDTGELFF
>.|TRBV2|TRBJ1-1|.
TGTGCCAGCAGTGCAGGGGTCACTGAAGCTTTCTTT
CASSAGVTEAFF
>.|TRBV18|TRBJ2-7|.
TGTGCCAGCTCACCAAAGCAGGGGATCTCCGAGCAGTACTTC
CASSPKQGISEQYF
>.|TRBV2|TRBJ2-7|TRBD1
TGTGCCAGCACTCCGACCGGGACAGGAAGTTCTCCCTTGGAGCAGTACTTC
CASTPTGTGSSPLEQYF
>.|TRBV7-8|TRBJ2-5|TRBD2
TGTGCCAGCAGCCCGACTAGCGGGCTAGAGTTGAGCCAGTACTTC
CASSPTSGLELSQYF
>once|TRBV6-5|TRBJ2-7|TRBD1
TGTGCCAGCAGTTACTCGAGTTCGGACAGGGGTCACGAGCAGTACTTC
CASSYSSSDRGHEQYF
>.|TRBV30|TRBJ1-6|.
TGTGCCTGGAGTGCTGACAGGCTACATAATTCACCCCTCCACTTT
CAWSADRLHNSPLHF
>few|TRBV29-1|TRBJ2-5|.
TGCAGCGTTCAGGGGTCCTCCTGGACCCAGTACTTC
CSVQGSSWTQYF
>.|TRBV7-3|TRBJ2-1|TRBD2
TGTGCCAGCAGCTTTAGCGGGGGGGCATACAATGAGCAGTTCTTC
CASSFSGGAYNEQFF
>.|TRBV7-9|TRBJ1-4|TRBD1
TGTGCCAGCAGCCCGGGACAGGCTAATGAAAAACTGTTTTTT
CASSPGQANEKLFF
>.|TRBV27|TRBJ1-5|.
TGTGCCAGCAGACGAACGAACGAGGGTCAGCCCCAGCATTTT
CASRRTNEGQPQHF
>.|TRBV27|TRBJ1-1|.
TGTGCCAGCAGTCTGATGGGGCTGAACACTGAAGCTTTCTTT
CASSLMGLNTEAFF
>few|TRBV28|TRBJ1-1|TRBD1
TGTGCCAGCAGTCTATATTCAGGGGGGAACGCAGCTTTCTTT
CASSLYSGGNAAFF
>.|TRBV11-1|TRBJ2-7|.
TGTGCCAGCAGCTTCATCAGGTACGAGCAGTACTTC
CASSFIRYEQYF